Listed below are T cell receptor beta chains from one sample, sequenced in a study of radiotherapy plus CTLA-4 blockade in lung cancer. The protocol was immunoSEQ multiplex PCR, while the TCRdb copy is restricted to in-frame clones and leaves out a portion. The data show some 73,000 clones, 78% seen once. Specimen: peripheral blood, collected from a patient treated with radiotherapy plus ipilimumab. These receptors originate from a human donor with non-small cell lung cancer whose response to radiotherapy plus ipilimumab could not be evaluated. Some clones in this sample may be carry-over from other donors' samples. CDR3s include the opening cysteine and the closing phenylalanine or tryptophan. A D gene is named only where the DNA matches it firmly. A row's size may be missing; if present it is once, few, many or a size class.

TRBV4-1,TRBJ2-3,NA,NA,TGCGCCAGCAGCTCGCAGTTAGAAAGGCGGCCCCTCACAGATACGCAGTATTTT,CASSSQLERRPLTDTQYF
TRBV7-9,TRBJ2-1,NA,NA,TGTGCCAGCAGCTTAGCCGGGACTCCTTACAATGAGCAGTTCTTC,CASSLAGTPYNEQFF
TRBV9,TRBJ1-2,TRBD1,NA,TGTGCCAGCAGCGTAGAGGCGGGGACAGGGCACTACTATGGCTACACCTTC,CASSVEAGTGHYYGYTF
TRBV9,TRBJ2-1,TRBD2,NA,TGTGCCAGCAGCGTCCCGGGAGGGTACAATGAGCAGTTCTTC,CASSVPGGYNEQFF
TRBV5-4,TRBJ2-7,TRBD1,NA,TGTGCCAGCAGCCCCGACCGGGGGACAGGGAAACGGTACGAGCAGTACTTC,CASSPDRGTGKRYEQYF
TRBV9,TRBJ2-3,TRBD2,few,TGTGCCAGCAGCGTAAGGCCTAGCGGTTCGGATACGCAGTATTTT,CASSVRPSGSDTQYF
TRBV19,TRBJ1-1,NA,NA,TGTGCCAGTAGTATCCCAGGAGGGTTAACTTTCTTT,CASSIPGGLTFF
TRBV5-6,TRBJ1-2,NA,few,TGTGCCAGCCGGAGGGCCCCCGGGAACTATGGCTACACCTTC,CASRRAPGNYGYTF
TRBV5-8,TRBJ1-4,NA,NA,TGTGCCAGCAGCTGGGGCCTTAATGAAAAACTGTTTTTT,CASSWGLNEKLFF
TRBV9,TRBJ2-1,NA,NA,TGTGCCAGCAGCCCCCACCGAGATAGTGAGCAGTTCTTC,CASSPHRDSEQFF
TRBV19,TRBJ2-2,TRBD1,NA,TGTGCCAGTACCCTAGAGGGACAGGGCGCCGGGGAGCTGTTTTTT,CASTLEGQGAGELFF
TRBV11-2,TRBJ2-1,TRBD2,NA,TGTGCCAGCAGCTTAGAGTCCGGGGGGTCAGGCTCCTACAATGAGCAGTTCTTC,CASSLESGGSGSYNEQFF
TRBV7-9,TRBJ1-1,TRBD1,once,TGTGCCAGCGCTCCACGAAGGGGGCCAGCTTTCTTT,CASAPRRGPAFF
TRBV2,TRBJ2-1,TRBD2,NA,TGTGCCAGCAGTGCCAACATCCGGTGGGCTAGCGGGGGGTCGCTCTCCTACAATGAGCAGTTCTTC,CASSANIRWASGGSLSYNEQFF